This TCR beta chain was retrieved from a study of T cell repertoires in cytomegalovirus infection. At the level of the study: Indications came from public TCR beta signatures; they pointed to CMV infection and to a matching HLA type.

Study conclusions and caveats: Ex vivo, HLA-C-restricted CMV-specific TCR beta clonotypes prevailed over the rest of the response.

Comment on this clonotype: Its target is not known.

TCRdb recomputed calls from the reads with MiXCR, one row per CDR3 protein. Among roughly 160,000 distinct CDR3 sequences listed, about a fifth were seen once. Germline V gives CDR1 SNHLY, CDR2 FYNNEI. The CDR3 runs 11 residues. The trim removed 8 bases at V and 6 bases at J, leaving 1 base unmatched. This clonotype originated in a human donor in good health (CMV status not recorded). Some clones in this sample may be carry-over from other donors' samples. The sample in question was CD8+ T cells from cultured PBMCs, obtained from culture after CMV antigen stimulation. The chain recombines TRBV2 with TRBJ1-2, with 9 bases that match TRBD1. The CDR3, as DNA: TGTGCCAGCTGGGACAGGGATGGCTACACCTTC. This codes for CASWDRDGYTF.